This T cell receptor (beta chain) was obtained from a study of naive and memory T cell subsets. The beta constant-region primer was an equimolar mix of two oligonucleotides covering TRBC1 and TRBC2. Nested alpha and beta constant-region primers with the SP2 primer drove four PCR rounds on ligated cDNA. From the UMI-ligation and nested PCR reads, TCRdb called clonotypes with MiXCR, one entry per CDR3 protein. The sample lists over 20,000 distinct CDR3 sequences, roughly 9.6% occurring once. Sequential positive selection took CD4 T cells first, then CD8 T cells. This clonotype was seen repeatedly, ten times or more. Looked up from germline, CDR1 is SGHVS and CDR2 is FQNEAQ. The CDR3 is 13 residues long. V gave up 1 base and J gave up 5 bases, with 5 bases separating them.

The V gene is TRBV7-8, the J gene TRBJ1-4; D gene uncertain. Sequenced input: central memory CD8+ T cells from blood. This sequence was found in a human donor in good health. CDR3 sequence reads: CASSLVENEKLFF. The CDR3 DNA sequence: TGTGCCAGCAGCTTAGTGGAGAATGAAAAACTGTTTTTT.